A selection of T cell receptor beta chains follows, all from one sample in a study of neurological immune-mediated disorders. TCRdb reprocessed the 5' RACE reads via MiXCR and lists one record per CDR3 protein. Of more than 25,000 distinct CDR3 sequences listed, 12% are singletons. Sequenced material: PBMCs. Receptor source: an older woman in good health. Each CDR3 is given with its conserved first and last residue. A D gene is named only where the DNA matches it firmly. A clone size is listed for some rows: how often the clone was seen (once, few, many), or a class if it is expanded.

v_gene	d_gene	j_gene	abundance	CDR3aa	CDR3nt
TRBV5-5	NA	TRBJ2-7	many	CASSLPRGLYDPNDEQYF	TGTGCCAGCAGCCTCCCTCGGGGCTTATACGATCCGAACGACGAGCAGTACTTC
TRBV7-9	NA	TRBJ2-7	many	CASSLSTGYEQYF	TGTGCCAGCAGCTTAAGTACCGGCTACGAGCAGTACTTC
TRBV6-5	NA	TRBJ1-4	many	CASSFDRNEKLFF	TGTGCCAGCAGTTTTGACAGGAATGAAAAACTGTTTTTT
TRBV6-2/TRBV6-3	TRBD1	TRBJ2-3	many	CASSGDRETSTDTQYF	TGTGCCAGCAGTGGCGACAGGGAGACTAGCACAGATACGCAGTATTTT
TRBV5-1	NA	TRBJ2-7	many	CASSATGGPSYEQYF	TGCGCCAGCAGCGCAACCGGCGGGCCTTCCTACGAGCAGTACTTC
TRBV7-2	NA	TRBJ1-2	many	CASRTEGGSYTF	TGTGCCAGCAGAACCGAAGGGGGGAGCTACACCTTC
TRBV20-1	TRBD1	TRBJ2-7	many	CSAMTGTGTYEQYF	TGCAGTGCGATGACCGGGACAGGGACCTACGAGCAGTACTTC
TRBV10-3	TRBD2	TRBJ2-5	many	CAISPGLAGGETQYF	TGTGCCATCAGTCCGGGACTAGCGGGGGGGGAGACCCAGTACTTC
TRBV20-1	TRBD1	TRBJ1-4	many	CSARDPGEGGYEKLFF	TGCAGTGCTAGAGACCCAGGGGAAGGGGGCTATGAAAAACTGTTTTTT
TRBV4-3	NA	TRBJ2-7	many	CASSQDLIGFSYEQYF	TGCGCCAGCAGCCAAGACTTGATAGGGTTCTCCTACGAGCAGTACTTC
TRBV5-1	NA	TRBJ2-3	many	CASSLGALASSTDTQYF	TGCGCCAGCAGCTTGGGGGCGCTTGCTTCTAGCACAGATACGCAGTATTTT
TRBV5-6	TRBD1	TRBJ2-7	many	CASSLDRGYEQYF	TGTGCCAGCAGCTTGGACAGGGGATACGAGCAGTACTTC
TRBV5-1	TRBD1	TRBJ2-3	many	CASSLETGGTDTQYF	TGCGCCAGCAGCCTGGAGACAGGGGGGACAGATACGCAGTATTTT
TRBV5-5	NA	TRBJ1-3	medium-sized	CASSLEPGHTIYF	TGTGCCAGCAGCTTGGAGCCAGGACACACCATATATTTT
TRBV5-1	TRBD1	TRBJ2-5	many	CASSGGTGGYQETQYF	TGCGCCAGCAGCGGAGGGACAGGAGGGTACCAAGAGACCCAGTACTTC
TRBV20-1	NA	TRBJ1-5	many	CSARGVQDTNYQPQHF	TGCAGTGCTAGAGGGGTACAAGACACTAATTATCAGCCCCAGCATTTT
TRBV10-3	TRBD1	TRBJ1-4	many	CATGGQGAGEKLFF	TGTGCCACCGGTGGACAGGGGGCCGGGGAAAAACTGTTTTTT
TRBV7-2	TRBD2	TRBJ2-4	many	CASSQIGLAGQYF	TGTGCCAGCAGCCAAATCGGACTAGCGGGTCAGTACTTC
TRBV5-5	TRBD2	TRBJ2-1	many	CASSFGVSGGNNEQFF	TGTGCCAGCAGCTTCGGTGTCAGCGGGGGGAACAATGAGCAGTTCTTC
TRBV4-2	NA	TRBJ1-6	many	CASSQAIGSPLHF	TGTGCCAGCAGCCAAGCGATAGGTTCACCCCTCCACTTT
TRBV7-2	NA	TRBJ2-7	NA	CASSLNYEQYF	TGTGCCAGCAGCCTAAACTACGAGCAGTACTTC
TRBV11-2	NA	TRBJ1-1	many	CASSLDFGEAFF	TGTGCCAGCAGCTTAGATTTTGGAGAAGCTTTCTTT
TRBV10-3	NA	TRBJ2-3	many	CAISETRLDSSTDTQYF	TGTGCCATCAGTGAGACGAGACTAGACTCCAGCACAGATACGCAGTATTTT
TRBV6-5	NA	TRBJ1-1	NA	CASSYGRYKLEAFF	TGTGCCAGCAGTTACGGAAGGTATAAGCTTGAAGCTTTCTTT
TRBV6-5	TRBD1	TRBJ1-2	many	CASRRQGTAGYTF	TGTGCCAGCAGACGACAGGGGACGGCTGGCTACACCTTC
TRBV4-3	NA	TRBJ2-7	few	CASRPDTGAYEQYF	TGCGCCAGCAGACCCGATACAGGAGCCTACGAGCAGTACTTC
TRBV20-1	NA	TRBJ2-2	many	CSARRVSSTGELFF	TGCAGTGCTCGCCGGGTTTCCTCCACCGGGGAGCTGTTTTTT
TRBV20-1	NA	TRBJ1-5	many	CSAIAGNQPQHF	TGCAGTGCCATTGCAGGCAATCAGCCCCAGCATTTT
TRBV7-9	NA	TRBJ2-5	many	CASSPSEGRGRETQYF	TGTGCCAGCAGCCCGAGTGAGGGTAGGGGTAGAGAGACCCAGTACTTC
TRBV7-2	TRBD1	TRBJ1-5	many	CASSPGQGAHQPQHF	TGTGCCAGCAGCCCCGGACAGGGGGCACATCAGCCCCAGCATTTT